The next 14 T cell receptor beta chains were all read from a single sample in a study of blood T cells in healthy people across ages. It was with a sample-barcoded 5' primer and a J-beta primer mix that a second PCR of about 7 to 12 cycles was run. TCRdb re-derived calls from the 5' RACE reads in MiXCR, one entry per CDR3 protein. The sample includes approximately 690,000 distinct CDR3 sequences, roughly 43% seen only once; the top ten take approximately 31%. Sequencing input: blood. These TCRs come from an elderly man in good health.

This clonotype has more than one count but fewer than ten. The chain has TRBV27 and TRBJ1-1; a possible D gene is TRBD1 (6 bases). Per germline, CDR1 MNHEY and CDR2 SMNVEV (reference sequence). This CDR3 spans 16 amino acids. The ends were cut back, 3 bases at V and 10 bases at J, with 24 bases in the middle. CDR3: CASSLRGGGGRVGAFF. Written as DNA, the CDR3 is TGTGCCAGCAGTTTGAGGGGGGGAGGGGGTAGGGTCGGAGCTTTCTTT.

CDR3 residues: CAGMTGSSTNEKLFF. As DNA, the CDR3 is TGTGCCGGCATGACAGGGAGCTCGACTAATGAAAAACTGTTTTTT. V is TRBV28 and J is TRBJ1-4; 7 bases agree with TRBD1. V dropped 11 bases and J dropped 2; count of bases not matched to a gene: 11. This CDR3 spans 15 amino acids. Germline lookup yields CDR1 MDHEN and CDR2 SYDVKM.

This clonotype was seen a handful of times. The CDR3 loop reads CASSLRTGHQETQYF. The CDR3 nucleotides read TGTGCCAGCAGCCTCCGTACAGGGCACCAAGAGACCCAGTACTTC. The V call is TRBV12-3 or TRBV12-4, the J call TRBJ2-5; D might be TRBD1 (6 bases). The CDR3 consists of 15 residues. The V end was cut by 6 bases, the J end by 0 bases, with 14 bases between.

Comment on this clonotype: A much larger clone lies one base from this, so it may be a read error. The rearrangement joins TRBV29-1 to TRBJ1-2; the D gene is possibly TRBD1 (5 bases). This CDR3 has 12 amino acids. CDR1 SQVTM and CDR2 ANQGSEA come from the germline V gene. V was cut by 2 bases and J by 3 bases, with 7 bases left in between. The CDR3 nucleotides are TGCAGCGTTGAACCGGGGGACTATGGCTACACCTTC. It yields the protein CSVEPGDYGYTF.

This clonotype has a count of ten or more. The chain has TRBV7-2 and TRBJ2-5; 9 positions match TRBD2. The trim removed 7 bases at V and 3 bases at J, leaving 12 bases unmatched. The CDR3 totals 16 residues. Germline CDR1 SGHTA, CDR2 FQGNSA. In DNA, the CDR3 is TGTGCCAGCAAATCCAGCGGGAGGCTCAGTAAAGAGACCCAGTACTTC. This codes for CASKSSGRLSKETQYF.

In DNA form, the CDR3 reads TGCAGTGCTCATGAACCAGCGGGAGCGAGCACAGATACGCAGTATTTT. It is translated as CSAHEPAGASTDTQYF. The chain joins TRBV20-1 to TRBJ2-3, with 8 bases fitting TRBD2. The CDR3 extends over 16 amino acids. Losses at the gene ends were 5 bases for V and 0 bases for J; bases not matched to a gene: 10. From germline, CDR1 is DFQATT and CDR2 SNEGSKA (reference sequence).

This clonotype has a handful of counts. V and J are TRBV6-5 and TRBJ2-4; 9 bases are a match to TRBD1. The DNA end lines up better with TRBJ2-7; the J call may be wrong. There are 15 residues in the CDR3. Germline V gene sequence: CDR1 MNHEY, CDR2 SVGAGI. The CDR3 DNA reads as TGTGCCAGCAAACCGGGACAGGGAGTCAGGTACGAGCAGTACTTC. This gives the protein CASKPGQGVRYEQYF.

This clonotype was counted a few times. The chain couples TRBV5-6 to TRBJ2-1; D remains unclear. CDR1 and CDR2 (germline): SGHDT, YYEEEE. The CDR3 extends over 14 amino acids. V was pared by 6 bases and J by 3 bases, with 13 bases between. The DNA for the CDR3 is TGTGCCAGCAACCTCGGCGGTCTCTACAATGAGCAGTTCTTC. Its protein product is CASNLGGLYNEQFF.

This clonotype was observed at least ten times. The chain links TRBV29-1 to TRBJ2-5; possibly TRBD1 for D (6 bases). The V gene's germline CDR1 is SQVTM and CDR2 ANQGSEA. The CDR3 extends over 13 amino acids. V was trimmed by 4 bases and J by 5 bases, leaving 14 bases between them. The CDR3 protein is CSVVNWGLETQYF. The DNA for the CDR3 is TGCAGCGTTGTCAATTGGGGGCTGGAGACCCAGTACTTC.

This clonotype was found once. CDR3 in amino acids: CSARGGTSNYGYTF. DNA of the CDR3: TGCAGTGCTAGAGGAGGGACTTCTAACTATGGCTACACCTTC. The rearrangement uses TRBV20-1 and TRBJ1-2; perhaps TRBD1 as D (5 bases). Germline V CDR1 and CDR2: DFQATT, SNEGSKA (reference sequence). With 1 base removed from V and 0 bases from J, the gap between germline ends came to 9 bases. CDR3 size: 14 residues.

The chain links TRBV5-1 to TRBJ1-1, with 12 bases identical to TRBD1. The J segment lost 4 bases and the V segment lost 4 bases, leaving 11 bases of the junction unmatched. CDR3 size: 17 residues. CDR1 is SGHRS and CDR2 is YFSETQ in the germline V gene. The CDR3 coding sequence is TGCGCCAGCAGCACCGGGACAGGGGGCTCAGGGGGCACTGAAGCTTTCTTT. Encoded protein: CASSTGTGGSGGTEAFF.

This clonotype was detected a few times. The chain has TRBV11-1 and TRBJ2-1; 7 nucleotides agree with TRBD1. Germline values: CDR1 SGHAT, CDR2 FQDESV (reference sequence). The CDR3 spans 14 residues. The trim removed 6 bases at V and 9 bases at J, leaving 11 bases unmatched. The CDR3 DNA follows: TGTGCCAGCAGATCTACTACAGGGGACACTGAGCAGTTCTTC. Translating gives CASRSTTGDTEQFF.

This clonotype occurred many times. The chain uses TRBV7-2 and TRBJ2-4, with 12 bases identical to TRBD1. V was pared by 6 bases and J by 6 bases, with 12 bases of the junction left unmatched. The CDR3 totals 17 residues. Per the germline V gene, CDR1 is SGHTA and CDR2 is FQGNSA. The CDR3 sequence is CASSLPGQGAWRNIQYF. The CDR3 DNA sequence: TGTGCCAGCAGTCTACCGGGACAGGGGGCTTGGAGAAACATTCAGTACTTC.

The CDR3 nucleotides are TGCAGTGCTAGCCAAAGGACTAGCGGCGTGAGCTCCTACAATGAGCAGTACTTC. It translates to CSASQRTSGVSSYNEQYF. The V gene is TRBV20-1, the J gene TRBJ2-1, with TRBD2 matching over 10 bases. The J call is doubtful: the DNA matches TRBJ2-7 better. This CDR3 has 18 amino acids. Per germline, CDR1 DFQATT and CDR2 SNEGSKA (reference sequence).